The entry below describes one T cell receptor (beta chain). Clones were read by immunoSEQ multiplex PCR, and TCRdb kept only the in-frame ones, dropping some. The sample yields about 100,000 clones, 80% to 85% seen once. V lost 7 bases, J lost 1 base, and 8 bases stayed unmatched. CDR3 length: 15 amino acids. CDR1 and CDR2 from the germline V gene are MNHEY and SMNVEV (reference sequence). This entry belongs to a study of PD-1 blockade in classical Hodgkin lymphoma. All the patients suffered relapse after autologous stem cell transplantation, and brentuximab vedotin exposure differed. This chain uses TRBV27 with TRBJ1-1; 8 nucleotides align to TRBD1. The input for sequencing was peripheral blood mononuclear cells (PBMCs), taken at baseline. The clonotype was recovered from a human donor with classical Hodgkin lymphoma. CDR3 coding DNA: TGTGCCAGCACCCATTGGGACAGGTCGAACACTGAAGCTTTCTTT. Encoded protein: CASTHWDRSNTEAFF.